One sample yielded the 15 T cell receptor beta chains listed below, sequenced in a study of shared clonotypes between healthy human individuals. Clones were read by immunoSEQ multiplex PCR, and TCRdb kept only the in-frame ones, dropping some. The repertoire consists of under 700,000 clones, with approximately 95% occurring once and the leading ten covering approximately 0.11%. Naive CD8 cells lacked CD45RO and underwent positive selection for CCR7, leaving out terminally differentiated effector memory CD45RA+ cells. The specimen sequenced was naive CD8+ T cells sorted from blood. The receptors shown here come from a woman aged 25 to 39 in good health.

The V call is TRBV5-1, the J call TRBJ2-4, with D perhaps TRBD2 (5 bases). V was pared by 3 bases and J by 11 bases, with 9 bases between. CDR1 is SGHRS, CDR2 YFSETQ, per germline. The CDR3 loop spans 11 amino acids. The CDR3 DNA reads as TGCGCCAGCAGCTCGGACGGGGTTCAGTACTTC. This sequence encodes CASSSDGVQYF.

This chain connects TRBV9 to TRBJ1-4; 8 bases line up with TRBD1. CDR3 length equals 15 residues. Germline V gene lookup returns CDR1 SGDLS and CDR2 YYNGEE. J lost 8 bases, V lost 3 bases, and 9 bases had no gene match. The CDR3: CASSGRQGPREKLFF. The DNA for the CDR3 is TGTGCCAGCAGCGGAAGACAGGGGCCGAGGGAAAAACTGTTTTTT.

CDR3 in DNA: TGTGCCAGCAGCCTTCGGACAGGGAACAATGAGCAGTTCTTC. Its protein product is CASSLRTGNNEQFF. This chain uses TRBV5-4 with TRBJ2-1; 8 bases align to TRBD1. The junction had 5 bases not matched to a gene; V was cut back by 4 bases and J by 5 bases. The CDR3 consists of 14 residues. Germline-derived CDR1 and CDR2 are SGHNT and YYREEE (reference sequence).

The CDR3 loop is CASSEELTPYEQYF. As DNA, the CDR3 is TGTGCCAGCAGCGAAGAGCTTACCCCCTACGAGCAGTACTTC. This rearrangement joins TRBV9 to TRBJ2-7; D ambiguous. CDR1 SGDLS and CDR2 YYNGEE come from the germline V gene. The CDR3 has 14 amino acids. Deletions cut 3 bases from V and 2 bases from J, with 12 bases between.

The CDR3 nucleotides read TGTGCCAGCAGCGGGGGGGGTCTCAATGAGCAGTTCTTC. It codes for CASSGGGLNEQFF. V and J are TRBV11-2 and TRBJ2-1; 7 nucleotides agree with TRBD2. This CDR3 has 13 amino acids. Germline V gene sequence: CDR1 SGHAT, CDR2 FQNNGV. V shed 5 bases and J 6 bases; nucleotides not matched to a gene: 4.

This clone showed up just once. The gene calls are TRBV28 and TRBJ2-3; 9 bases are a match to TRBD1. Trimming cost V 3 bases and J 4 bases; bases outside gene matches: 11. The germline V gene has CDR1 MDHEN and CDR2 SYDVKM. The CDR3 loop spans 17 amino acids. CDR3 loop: CASSFLDRGGSADTQYF. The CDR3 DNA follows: TGTGCCAGCAGTTTCCTGGACAGGGGAGGGTCCGCAGATACGCAGTATTTT.

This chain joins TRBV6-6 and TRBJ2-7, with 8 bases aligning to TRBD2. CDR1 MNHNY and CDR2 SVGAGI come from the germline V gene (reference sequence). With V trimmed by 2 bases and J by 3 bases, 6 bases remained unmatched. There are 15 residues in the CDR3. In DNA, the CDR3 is TGTGCCAGCAGTTACGCACGGGAGGGCCTCTACGAGCAGTACTTC. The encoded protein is CASSYAREGLYEQYF.

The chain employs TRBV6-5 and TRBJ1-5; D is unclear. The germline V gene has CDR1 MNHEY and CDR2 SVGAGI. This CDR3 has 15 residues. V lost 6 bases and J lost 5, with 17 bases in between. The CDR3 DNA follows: TGTGCCAGCAGAGACCGCAGGAGCTCGGATCAGCCCCAGCATTTT. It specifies CASRDRRSSDQPQHF.

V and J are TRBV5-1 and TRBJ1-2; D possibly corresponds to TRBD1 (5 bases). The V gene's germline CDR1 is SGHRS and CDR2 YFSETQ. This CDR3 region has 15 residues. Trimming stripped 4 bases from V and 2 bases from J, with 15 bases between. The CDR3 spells CASSPAGAPNYGYTF. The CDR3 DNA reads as TGCGCCAGCAGCCCGGCTGGGGCCCCCAACTATGGCTACACCTTC.

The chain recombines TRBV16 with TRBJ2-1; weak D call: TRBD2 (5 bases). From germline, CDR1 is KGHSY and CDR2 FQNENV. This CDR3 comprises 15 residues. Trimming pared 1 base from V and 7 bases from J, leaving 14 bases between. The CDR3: CASSQWVGEVNEQFF. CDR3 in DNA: TGTGCCAGCAGCCAATGGGTGGGAGAGGTAAATGAGCAGTTCTTC. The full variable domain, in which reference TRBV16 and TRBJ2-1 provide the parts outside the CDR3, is GEEVAQTPKHLVRGEGQKAKLYCAPIKGHSYVFWYQQVLKNEFKFLISFQNENVFDETGMPKERFSAKCLPNSPCSLEIQATKLEDSAVYFCASSQWVGEVNEQFFGPGTRLTVL.

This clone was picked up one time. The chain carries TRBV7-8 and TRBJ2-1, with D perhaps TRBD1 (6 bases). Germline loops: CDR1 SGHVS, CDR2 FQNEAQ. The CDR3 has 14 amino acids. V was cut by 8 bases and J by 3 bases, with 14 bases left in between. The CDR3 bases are TGTGCCAGCCAGCGACAGGCTCGCTACAATGAGCAGTTCTTC. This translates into CASQRQARYNEQFF.

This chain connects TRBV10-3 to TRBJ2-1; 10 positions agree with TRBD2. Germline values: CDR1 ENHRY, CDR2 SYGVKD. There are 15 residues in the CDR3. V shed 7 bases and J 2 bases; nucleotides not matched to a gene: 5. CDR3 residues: CAITDSGRTYNEQFF. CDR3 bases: TGTGCCATCACCGATAGCGGGAGGACCTACAATGAGCAGTTCTTC.

The CDR3, as DNA: TGCGCCAGCAGCCAACATCAATGGGAGACAGGGAGCTCCTACGAGCAGTACTTC. Translating it yields CASSQHQWETGSSYEQYF. The rearrangement uses TRBV4-1 and TRBJ2-7, with TRBD1 identical over 7 bases. The CDR3 totals 18 residues. The germline V gene encodes CDR1 MGHRA and CDR2 YSYEKL. J was trimmed by 0 bases and V by 2 bases; bases with no gene match: 13.

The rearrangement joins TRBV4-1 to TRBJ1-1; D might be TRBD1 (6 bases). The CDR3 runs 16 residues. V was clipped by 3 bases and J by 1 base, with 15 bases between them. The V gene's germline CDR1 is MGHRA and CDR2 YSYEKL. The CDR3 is CASSHTRDTKNTEAFF. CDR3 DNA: TGCGCCAGCAGCCATACCCGGGACACCAAGAACACTGAAGCTTTCTTT.

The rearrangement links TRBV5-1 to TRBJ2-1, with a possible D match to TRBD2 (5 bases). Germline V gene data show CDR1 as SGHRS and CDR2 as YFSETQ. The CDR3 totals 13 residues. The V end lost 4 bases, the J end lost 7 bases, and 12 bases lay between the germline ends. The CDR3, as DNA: TGCGCCAGCAGCCCGTCCGGAGGAAATGAGCAGTTCTTC. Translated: CASSPSGGNEQFF.